Listed here are 23 T cell receptor beta chains from one sample, sequenced in a study of CD4 T cells in relation to SARS-CoV-2 and coronaviruses. Antigens for these TCRs are unknown. Repertoires were generated with immunoSEQ multiplex PCR, while TCRdb's copy carries only in-frame clones and drops some. The table shows just over 15,000 clones, with roughly 78% occurring only once. CD4+ T cells from unexposed donors were obtained before the COVID-19 pandemic (2011-2018). CD4+ T cells were isolated from the cells after around eleven days of culture. Sequencing used CD4+ T cells from PBMCs, cultured in vitro. These receptors came from a human donor in good health.

The CDR3 DNA reads TGTGCCAGCAGCCCTTCTCAATTGAATGAGCAGTTCTTC. Its protein is CASSPSQLNEQFF. This chain joins TRBV7-9 and TRBJ2-1; D gene ambiguous. The CDR3 extends over 13 amino acids. V lost 5 bases, J lost 7 bases, and 12 bases lay in between. Germline assignment: CDR1 SEHNR and CDR2 FQNEAQ (reference sequence).

This clone has more than one count but fewer than ten. This rearrangement joins TRBV4-2 to TRBJ1-1, with D unclear. V lost 1 base to trimming and J lost 0 bases, with 3 bases between them. CDR1 and CDR2 from the germline V gene are LGHNA and YNFKEQ. The CDR3 has 13 amino acids. CDR3: CASSQGVNTEAFF. In DNA, the CDR3 is TGTGCCAGCAGCCAAGGGGTGAACACTGAAGCTTTCTTT.

V and J are TRBV7-8 and TRBJ2-1; TRBD2 is a possible D gene (6 bases). Between the trimmed V and J ends, which lost 3 bases and 10 bases, there was a span of 7 bases. From germline, CDR1 is SGHVS and CDR2 FQNEAQ. The CDR3 is 11 residues long. The CDR3 DNA is TGTGCCAGCAGCTTCGCGGGGGAGCAGTTCTTC. Translation gives CASSFAGEQFF.

The chain joins TRBV15 to TRBJ2-5; tentatively, D is TRBD1 (7 bases). Trimming removed 3 bases from V and 3 bases from J, with 14 bases in between. Per the germline V gene, CDR1 is LNHNV and CDR2 is YYDKDF (reference sequence). This CDR3 has 15 amino acids. The CDR3 DNA reads TGTGCCACCAGCAGCCCCAGGGGGGCGGAAGAGACCCAGTACTTC. It translates to CATSSPRGAEETQYF.

The chain carries TRBV7-2 and TRBJ2-7; D unclear. In germline, CDR1 is SGHTA, CDR2 FQGNSA. The CDR3 spans 15 residues. Trimming left V 0 bases short and J 3 bases short, with 12 bases between. The CDR3 sequence is CASSLAPGSGYEQYF. In nucleotides, the CDR3 is TGTGCCAGCAGCTTAGCTCCAGGCTCAGGCTACGAGCAGTACTTC.

J is TRBJ2-1 and V is TRBV9; D remains unclear. Germline CDR1 SGDLS, CDR2 YYNGEE. The V gene lost 0 bases and the J gene lost 7 bases, with 11 bases spanning the gap. The CDR3 extends over 14 amino acids. CDR3 sequence reads: CASSVDFGNNEQFF. The CDR3 region has the DNA TGTGCCAGCAGCGTAGATTTTGGGAATAATGAGCAGTTCTTC.

This clone was detected only a few times. V is TRBV5-6 and J is TRBJ1-5; D unresolved. Trimming took 3 bases from V and 4 from J, leaving 20 bases between them. Germline values: CDR1 SGHDT, CDR2 YYEEEE. The CDR3 runs 17 residues. CDR3 DNA: TGTGCCAGCAGCTCTACCGGGTCCCCCGGCCGGAATCAGCCCCAGCATTTT. Translated: CASSSTGSPGRNQPQHF.

The chain has TRBV30 and TRBJ1-6; D unresolved. The V gene lost 1 base and the J gene lost 8 bases, with 12 bases spanning the gap. The germline V gene has CDR1 GTSNPN and CDR2 SVGIG (reference sequence). This CDR3 has 14 amino acids. Here the CDR3 reads CAWSAVGRYSPLHF. The CDR3 DNA follows: TGTGCCTGGAGTGCTGTGGGGAGATATTCACCCCTCCACTTT.

The rearrangement links TRBV10-3 to TRBJ1-3; TRBD1 agrees at 7 bases. J gave up 1 base and V 6 bases, and 6 bases lay outside the gene matches. The CDR3 is 15 residues long. Looked up from germline, CDR1 is ENHRY and CDR2 is SYGVKD. The CDR3 region is CAIRDRSQSGNTIYF. For the CDR3, the DNA is TGTGCCATCAGGGACAGGAGTCAATCTGGAAACACCATATATTTT.

V gene TRBV9 combines with J gene TRBJ1-3, with D unresolved. Germline lookup yields CDR1 SGDLS and CDR2 YYNGEE. The V gene lost 2 bases and the J gene lost 9 bases, with 9 bases spanning the gap. The CDR3 runs to 12 residues. CDR3 in DNA: TGTGCCAGCAGCGTTCTGTCCGGCACCATATATTTT. It yields the protein CASSVLSGTIYF.

This sequence joins TRBV6-2 or TRBV6-3 and TRBJ1-2; TRBD1 aligns across 11 bases. Germline CDR1 is MNHEY and CDR2 is SVGEGT. V dropped 6 bases and J dropped 5; count of bases not matched to a gene: 2. This CDR3 spans 13 amino acids. For the CDR3, the DNA is TGTGCCAGCAGCCGGGACAGGGGGTATGGCTACACCTTC. Amino acid sequence: CASSRDRGYGYTF.

The J gene is TRBJ2-3, the V gene TRBV7-3; D not certain. In germline, CDR1 is SGHTA, CDR2 FQGTGA. Trimming cost V 3 bases and J 2 bases, with 6 bases left between them. The CDR3 loop spans 13 amino acids. The CDR3 loop reads CASSFQYTDTQYF. The CDR3 nucleotides are TGTGCCAGCAGCTTCCAGTACACAGATACGCAGTATTTT.

This sequence joins TRBV7-9 and TRBJ2-3; D assignment may be TRBD1 or TRBD2 (6 bases each). The CDR3 consists of 14 residues. Trimming cost V 0 bases and J 8 bases, with 12 bases left between them. Germline V gives CDR1 SEHNR, CDR2 FQNEAQ (reference sequence). CDR3 loop: CASSLARGPGTQYF. The CDR3 DNA is TGTGCCAGCAGCTTAGCACGGGGGCCGGGTACGCAGTATTTT.

This clone came up once. The rearrangement uses TRBV12-3 or TRBV12-4 and TRBJ1-2; unclear D gene. Trimming took off 3 bases at V and 2 bases at J, with 1 base between the two ends. The CDR3 contains 11 residues. The CDR3 nucleotides are TGTGCCAGCAGTTTGAACTATGGCTACACCTTC. Translated: CASSLNYGYTF.

This chain connects TRBV25-1 to TRBJ1-5, with TRBD1 identical over 8 bases. The V and J ends lost 4 bases and 0 bases, in that order; junction bases with no gene match: 8. This CDR3 spans 17 amino acids. The V gene's germline CDR1 is MGHDK and CDR2 SYGVNS. CDR3 DNA: TGTGCCAGCAGTGGGGAGGACAGGGCCTATAGCAATCAGCCCCAGCATTTT. As protein: CASSGEDRAYSNQPQHF.

The chain combines TRBV11-3 with TRBJ1-1; a weak D match, TRBD1 (6 bases). V was trimmed by 4 bases and J by 5 bases, leaving 11 bases between them. The CDR3 is 13 amino acids. Per germline, CDR1 SGHNT and CDR2 YENEEA. CDR3 bases: TGTGCCAGCAGCTCGATCACAGGGACTGAAGCTTTCTTT. It encodes CASSSITGTEAFF.

The chain combines TRBV18 with TRBJ1-4; D is uncertain. CDR3 size: 15 residues. Trimming removed 2 bases at V and 5 bases at J, with 12 bases between. CDR1 is KGHSH, CDR2 LQKENI, per germline. Here the CDR3 DNA reads TGTGCCAGCTCACCAGCCAAGGTCCTCAATGAAAAACTGTTTTTT. Protein sequence: CASSPAKVLNEKLFF. The whole variable domain, remainder taken from reference TRBV18 and TRBJ1-4, is NAGVMQNPRHLVRRRGQEARLRCSPMKGHSHVYWYRQLPEEGLKFMVYLQKENIIDESGMPKERFSAEFPKEGPSILRIQQVVRGDSAAYFCASSPAKVLNEKLFFGSGTQLSVL.

V is TRBV5-4 and J is TRBJ2-4; 12 bases agree with TRBD2. The CDR3 runs to 17 residues. Germline V gives CDR1 SGHNT, CDR2 YYREEE (reference sequence). The trim removed 4 bases at V and 2 bases at J, leaving 7 bases unmatched. CDR3 sequence reads: CASSPGTSGLSKNIQYF. The DNA of the CDR3 is TGTGCCAGCAGCCCTGGGACTAGCGGGCTCTCCAAAAACATTCAGTACTTC.

This rearrangement joins TRBV5-5 to TRBJ2-7, with TRBD1 matching 9 bases. CDR1 and CDR2 from the germline V gene are SGHKS and YYEKEE (reference sequence). V lost 0 bases, J lost 5 bases, and 6 bases stayed unmatched. The CDR3 totals 15 residues. CDR3 nucleotides: TGTGCCAGCAGCTTGGAAGGACAGGGGATCCACGAGCAGTACTTC. It yields the protein CASSLEGQGIHEQYF.

In this sample, this clone turned up a few times. The V call is TRBV4-2, the J call TRBJ2-1, with 7 bases fitting TRBD2. This CDR3 has 15 amino acids. Germline trimming cut 4 bases from V and 8 bases from J; bases unmatched to any gene: 11. The germline V gene encodes CDR1 LGHNA and CDR2 YNFKEQ. CDR3 sequence (DNA): TGTGCCAGCAGCCCACTTCCGGGAGGCGCAGATGAGCAGTTCTTC. Translated: CASSPLPGGADEQFF.

Here the CDR3 DNA reads TGTGCCAGCAGTGACGACGGTTTCGGGTCTGGCTACACCTTC. It translates to CASSDDGFGSGYTF. V is TRBV6-4 and J is TRBJ1-2; no reliable D call. The CDR3 length is 14 residues. Germline assignment: CDR1 MRHNA and CDR2 SNTAGT. V lost 2 bases, J lost 7 bases, and 14 bases lay in between.

The chain joins TRBV5-1 to TRBJ2-3; D not resolved. Germline lookup yields CDR1 SGHRS and CDR2 YFSETQ. V lost 0 bases to trimming and J lost 4 bases, with 6 bases between them. This CDR3 spans 13 amino acids. In nucleotides, the CDR3 is TGCGCCAGCAGCTTGGTGAGTGCAGATACGCAGTATTTT. Amino acids: CASSLVSADTQYF. Supplemented by reference TRBV5-1 and TRBJ2-3, the full variable domain reads KAGVTQTPRYLIKTRGQQVTLSCSPISGHRSVSWYQQTPGQGLQFLFEYFSETQRNKGNFPGRFSGRQFSNSRSEMNVSTLELGDSALYLCASSLVSADTQYFGPGTRLTVL.

This clone has only one observation. CDR3: CASSLQGTGSPLHF. The DNA of the CDR3 is TGTGCCAGCAGCTTACAGGGAACGGGTTCACCCCTCCACTTT. This chain connects TRBV9 to TRBJ1-6, with a tentative D call TRBD1 (6 bases). Trimming shortened V by 4 bases and J by 9 bases, and 14 bases separated the two germline ends. The CDR3 is made up of 14 amino acids. Germline V gives CDR1 SGDLS, CDR2 YYNGEE. Looking up the rest from reference TRBV9 and TRBJ1-6 gives the full variable domain: DSGVTQTPKHLITATGQRVTLRCSPRSGDLSVYWYQQSLDQGLQFLIQYYNGEERAKGNILERFSAQQFPDLHSELNLSSLELGDSALYFCASSLQGTGSPLHFGNGTRLTVT.